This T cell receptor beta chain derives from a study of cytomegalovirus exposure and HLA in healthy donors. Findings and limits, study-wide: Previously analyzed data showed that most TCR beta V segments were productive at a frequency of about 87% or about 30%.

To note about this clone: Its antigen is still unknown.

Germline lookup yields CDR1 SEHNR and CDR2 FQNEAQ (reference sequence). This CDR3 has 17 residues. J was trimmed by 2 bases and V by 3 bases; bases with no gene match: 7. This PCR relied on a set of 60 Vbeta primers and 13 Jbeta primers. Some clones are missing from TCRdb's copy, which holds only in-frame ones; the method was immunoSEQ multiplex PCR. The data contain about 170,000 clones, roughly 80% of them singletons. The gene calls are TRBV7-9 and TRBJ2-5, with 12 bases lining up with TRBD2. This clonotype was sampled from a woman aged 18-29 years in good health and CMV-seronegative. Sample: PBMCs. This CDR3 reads CASSLGLAGRAQETQYF. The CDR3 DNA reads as TGTGCCAGCAGCTTGGGACTAGCGGGCCGAGCTCAAGAGACCCAGTACTTC.